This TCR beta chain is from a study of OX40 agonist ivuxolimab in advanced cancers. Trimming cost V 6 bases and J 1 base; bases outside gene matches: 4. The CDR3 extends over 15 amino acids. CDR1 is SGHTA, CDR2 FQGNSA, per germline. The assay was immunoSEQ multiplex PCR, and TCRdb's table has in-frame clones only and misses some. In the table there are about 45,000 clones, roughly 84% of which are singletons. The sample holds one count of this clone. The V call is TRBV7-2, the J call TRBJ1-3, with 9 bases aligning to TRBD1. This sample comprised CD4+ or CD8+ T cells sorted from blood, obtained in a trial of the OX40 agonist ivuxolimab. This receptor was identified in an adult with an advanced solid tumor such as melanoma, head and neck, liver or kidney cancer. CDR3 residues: CASSRQGGSGNTIYF. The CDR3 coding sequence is TGTGCCAGCAGTCGACAGGGGGGGTCTGGAAACACCATATATTTT.